The clone carrying this T cell receptor beta chain was detected many times. This sample stems from a study of T cells in Graves' hyperthyroidism and ophthalmopathy. TCR beta CDR3 regions were amplified from RNA. Using the HTBI primer set, a first-round RT-PCR was run on the TCR CDR3. TCRdb reprocessed the multiplex PCR reads with MiXCR, giving one entry per CDR3 protein. The data show approximately 200,000 distinct CDR3 sequences, around 18% seen once. Trimming cost V 1 base and J 4 bases, with 15 bases left between them. The CDR3 is 15 residues long. Germline lookup yields CDR1 SGHRS and CDR2 YFSETQ. This receptor was identified in a man aged 35-49 years with Graves' hyperthyroidism. The chain carries TRBV5-1 and TRBJ2-7; tentatively, D is TRBD1 or TRBD2 (5 bases each). Sequencing was done on a sample of blood. The DNA of the CDR3 is TGCGCCAGCAGCTTGTTTTGGGGACCGGGATACGAGCAGTACTTC. This encodes CASSLFWGPGYEQYF.